These 2 T cell receptor beta chains were all obtained from the same sample, sequenced in a study of human T cells and chemical hapten exposure. As to time point: pre-sensitization, week 0. Specified treatment: therapeutic diphenylcyclopropenone sensitization with weekly scalp DPC. TCRdb re-derived calls from the RACE reads in MiXCR, one entry per CDR3 protein. Of about 380,000 distinct CDR3 sequences detected, roughly 5.3% appear once; the ten largest clones hold 2.5% to 3%. The source was whole blood, collected in connection with sensitization to the hapten diphenylcyclopropenone (DPC). The receptors stem from a woman aged 50 to 65 with alopecia areata. Some clones in this sample may be carry-over from other donors' samples.

This clonotype was seen many times. The DNA for the CDR3 is TGTGCTAGTGGTTTCCTTCCAGGGGCGACAGACCCCATGAACACTGAAGCTTTCTTT. Translation gives CASGFLPGATDPMNTEAFF. The V and J genes are TRBV12-5 and TRBJ1-1; TRBD1 is a possible D gene (6 bases). The CDR3 length is 19 residues. The V end was cut by 3 bases, the J end by 0 bases, with 23 bases between. Germline lookup yields CDR1 LGHNT and CDR2 FRNRAP.

The rearrangement uses TRBV18 and TRBJ1-2; D unresolved. V gave up 5 bases and J gave up 6 bases, with 10 bases separating them. The germline gives CDR1 KGHSH, CDR2 LQKENI. This CDR3 is built from 12 residues. The CDR3 nucleotides are TGTGCCAGCTCATCCCGGACGGATGGCTACACCTTC. Residues: CASSSRTDGYTF.